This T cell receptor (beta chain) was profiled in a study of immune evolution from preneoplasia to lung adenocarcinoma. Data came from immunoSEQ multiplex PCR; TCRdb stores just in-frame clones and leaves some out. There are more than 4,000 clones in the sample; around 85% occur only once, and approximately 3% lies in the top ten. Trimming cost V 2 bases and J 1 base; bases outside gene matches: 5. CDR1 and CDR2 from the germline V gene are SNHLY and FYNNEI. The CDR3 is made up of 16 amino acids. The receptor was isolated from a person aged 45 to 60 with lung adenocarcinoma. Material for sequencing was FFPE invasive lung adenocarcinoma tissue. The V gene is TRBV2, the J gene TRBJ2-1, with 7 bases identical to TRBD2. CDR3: CASSERVGGSYNEQFF. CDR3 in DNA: TGTGCCAGCAGTGAACGGGTGGGAGGGTCCTACAATGAGCAGTTCTTC.